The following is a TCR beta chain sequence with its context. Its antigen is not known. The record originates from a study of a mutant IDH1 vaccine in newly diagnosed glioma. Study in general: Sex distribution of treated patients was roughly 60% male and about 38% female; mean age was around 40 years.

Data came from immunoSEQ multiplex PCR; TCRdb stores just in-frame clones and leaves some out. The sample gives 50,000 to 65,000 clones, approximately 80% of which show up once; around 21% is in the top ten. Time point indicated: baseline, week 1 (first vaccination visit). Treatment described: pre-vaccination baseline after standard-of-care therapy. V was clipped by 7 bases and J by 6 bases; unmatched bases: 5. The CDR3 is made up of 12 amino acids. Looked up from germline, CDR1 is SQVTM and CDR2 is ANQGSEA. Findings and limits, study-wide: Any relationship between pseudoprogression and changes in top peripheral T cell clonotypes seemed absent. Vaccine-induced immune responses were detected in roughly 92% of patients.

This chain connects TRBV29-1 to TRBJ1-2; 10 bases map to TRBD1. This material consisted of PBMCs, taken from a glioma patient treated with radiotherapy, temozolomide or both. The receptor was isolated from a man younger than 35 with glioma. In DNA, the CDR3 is TGCAGCGCTCGACAGGGGGCTAATGGCTACACCTTC. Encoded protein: CSARQGANGYTF.